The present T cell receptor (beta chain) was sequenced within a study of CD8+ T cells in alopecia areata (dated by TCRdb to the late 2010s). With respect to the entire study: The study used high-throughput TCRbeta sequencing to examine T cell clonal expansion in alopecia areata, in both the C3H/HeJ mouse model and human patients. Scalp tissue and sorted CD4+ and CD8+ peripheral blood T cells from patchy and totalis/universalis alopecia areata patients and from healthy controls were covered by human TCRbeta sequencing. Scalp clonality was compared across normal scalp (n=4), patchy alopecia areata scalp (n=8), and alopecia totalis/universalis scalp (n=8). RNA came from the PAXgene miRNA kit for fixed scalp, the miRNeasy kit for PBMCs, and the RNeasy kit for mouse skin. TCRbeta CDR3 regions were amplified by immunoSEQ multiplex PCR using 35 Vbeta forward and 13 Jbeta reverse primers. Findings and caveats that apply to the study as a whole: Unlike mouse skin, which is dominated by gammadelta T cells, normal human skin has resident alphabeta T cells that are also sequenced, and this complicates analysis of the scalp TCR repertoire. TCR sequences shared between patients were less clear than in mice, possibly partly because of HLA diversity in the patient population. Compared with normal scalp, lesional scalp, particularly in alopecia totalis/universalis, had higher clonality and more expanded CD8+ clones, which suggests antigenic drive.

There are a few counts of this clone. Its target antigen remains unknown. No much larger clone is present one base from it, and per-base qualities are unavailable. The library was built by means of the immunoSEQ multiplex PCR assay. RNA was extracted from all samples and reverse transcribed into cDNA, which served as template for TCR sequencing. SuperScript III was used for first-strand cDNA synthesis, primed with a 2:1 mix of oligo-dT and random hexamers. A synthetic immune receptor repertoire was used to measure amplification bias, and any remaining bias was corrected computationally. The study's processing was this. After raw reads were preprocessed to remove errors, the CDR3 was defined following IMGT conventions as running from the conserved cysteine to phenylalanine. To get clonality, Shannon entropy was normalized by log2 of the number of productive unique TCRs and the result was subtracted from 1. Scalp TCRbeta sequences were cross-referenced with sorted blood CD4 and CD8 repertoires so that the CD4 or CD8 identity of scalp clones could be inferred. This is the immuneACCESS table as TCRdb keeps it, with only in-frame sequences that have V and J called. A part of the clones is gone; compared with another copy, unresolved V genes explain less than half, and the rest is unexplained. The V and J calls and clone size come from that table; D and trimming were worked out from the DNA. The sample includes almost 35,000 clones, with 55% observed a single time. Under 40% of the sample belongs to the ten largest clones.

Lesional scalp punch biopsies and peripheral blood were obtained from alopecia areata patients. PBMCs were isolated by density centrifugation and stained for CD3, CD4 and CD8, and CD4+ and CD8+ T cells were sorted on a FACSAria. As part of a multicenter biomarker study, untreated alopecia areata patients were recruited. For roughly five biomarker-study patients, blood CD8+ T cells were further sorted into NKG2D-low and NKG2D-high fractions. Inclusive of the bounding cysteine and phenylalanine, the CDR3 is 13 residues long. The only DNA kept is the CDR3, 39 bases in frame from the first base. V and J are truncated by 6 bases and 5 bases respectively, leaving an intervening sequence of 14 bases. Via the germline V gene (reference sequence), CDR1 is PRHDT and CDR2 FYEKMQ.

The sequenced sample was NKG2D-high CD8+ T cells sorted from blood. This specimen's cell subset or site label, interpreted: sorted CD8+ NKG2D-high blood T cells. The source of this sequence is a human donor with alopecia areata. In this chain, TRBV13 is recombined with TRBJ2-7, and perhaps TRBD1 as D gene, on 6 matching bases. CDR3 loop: CASRPRGEHEQYF. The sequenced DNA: TGTGCCAGCAGACCCAGGGGAGAGCACGAGCAGTACTTC.